These T cell receptor beta chains were read from a single sample in a study of T-cell memory formation after mild COVID-19. TCRdb re-called the 5' RACE reads through MiXCR, storing one row per CDR3 protein. The table has about 560,000 distinct CDR3 sequences, 15% to 20% seen once. The sample was PBMCs or a T cell subset sorted from them (not recorded which). These receptors originate from an adult woman who had mild COVID-19 (a few samples of this study predate the infection). Cell type and time point are not known. CDR3s leave out the opening cysteine and the closing phenylalanine or tryptophan.

v_call cdr3_aa
TRBV27 ASSLYGPKGNQPQH
TRBV24-1 ATSDLRTGVASTDTQY
TRBV29-1 SVESRDRGNEQY
TRBV29-1 SVLEILGGYT
TRBV25-1 ASSEGNIQY
TRBV4-3 ASSQYPLSSYEQY
TRBV5-1 ASSLANRPDTQY
TRBV23-1 ATTVCQPQH
TRBV7-2 ASSYVGQGAFADTQY
TRBV12-3/TRBV12-4 ASSPTVMGEQY
TRBV2 ASNILEGVEAF
TRBV30 AWLSTGLEGEGYNEQF
TRBV7-9 ASSSPGSTGELF
TRBV7-9 ASSTEVNEKLF
TRBV6-5 ASSTSSGVYYGYT
TRBV3-1 ASSPWGSGLVETQY
TRBV6-2/TRBV6-3 ASSNQGHYYEQY
TRBV5-1 ASSLGTGGQYEQY
TRBV4-1 ASRRRRSPSTDTQY
TRBV4-3 ASSQGATGETYEQY
TRBV11-2 ASSRTTGSFDNEQF
TRBV7-9 ASSLVSAGRLGYT
TRBV29-1 SVTRQGSYEQY
TRBV29-1 SVDLVDSYNEQF
TRBV6-6 ASSPMDRGLYNEQF
TRBV11-2 ASSLVQTEQY
TRBV15 ATSRDPLAGGKQY
TRBV20-1 SARVSLSRESSYNEQF
TRBV4-1 ASSQGGARQVNQPQH